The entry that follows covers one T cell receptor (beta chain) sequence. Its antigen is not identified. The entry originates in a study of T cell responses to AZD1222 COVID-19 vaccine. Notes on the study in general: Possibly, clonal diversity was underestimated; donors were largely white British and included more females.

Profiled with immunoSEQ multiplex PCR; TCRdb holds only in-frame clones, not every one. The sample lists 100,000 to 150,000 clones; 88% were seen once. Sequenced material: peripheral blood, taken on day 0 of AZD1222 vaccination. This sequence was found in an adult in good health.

The CDR3: CASRGTGDSYNSPLHF. Written as DNA, the CDR3 is TGTGCCAGTAGGGGGACAGGGGACTCCTATAATTCACCCCTCCACTTT. The chain combines TRBV19 with TRBJ1-6, with 10 bases fitting TRBD1. From germline, CDR1 is LNHDA and CDR2 SQIVND (reference sequence). The length of the CDR3 is 16 residues. With V trimmed by 6 bases and J by 0 bases, 2 bases remained unmatched.